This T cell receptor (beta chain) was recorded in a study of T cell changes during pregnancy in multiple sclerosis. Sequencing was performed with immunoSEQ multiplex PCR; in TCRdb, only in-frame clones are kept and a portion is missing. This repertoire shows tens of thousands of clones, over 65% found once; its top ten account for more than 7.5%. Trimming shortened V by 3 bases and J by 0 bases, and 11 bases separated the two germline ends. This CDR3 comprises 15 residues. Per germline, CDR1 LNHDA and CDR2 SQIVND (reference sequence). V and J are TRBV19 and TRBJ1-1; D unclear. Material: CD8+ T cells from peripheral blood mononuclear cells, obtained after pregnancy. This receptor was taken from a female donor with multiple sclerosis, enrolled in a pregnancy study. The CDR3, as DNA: TGTGCCAGTAGTATTGATGCAGACATGAACACTGAAGCTTTCTTT. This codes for CASSIDADMNTEAFF.